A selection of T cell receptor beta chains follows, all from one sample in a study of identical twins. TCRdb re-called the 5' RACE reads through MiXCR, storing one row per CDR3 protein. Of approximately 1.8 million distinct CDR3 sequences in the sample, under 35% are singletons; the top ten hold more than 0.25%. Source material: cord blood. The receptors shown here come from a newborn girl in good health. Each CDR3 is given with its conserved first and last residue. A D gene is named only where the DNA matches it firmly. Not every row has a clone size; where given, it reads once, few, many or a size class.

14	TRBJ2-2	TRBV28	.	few	TGTGCCAGCAGAAAGGGGTTGGGCACCGGGGAGCTGTTTTTT	CASRKGLGTGELFF
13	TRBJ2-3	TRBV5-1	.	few	TGCGCCAGCAGGTTAGGAGTCACAGATACGCAGTATTTT	CASRLGVTDTQYF
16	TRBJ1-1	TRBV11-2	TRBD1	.	TGTGCCAGCAGTCTACAGACAGGGGTGATGAACACTGAAGCTTTCTTT	CASSLQTGVMNTEAFF
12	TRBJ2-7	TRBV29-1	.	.	TGCAGCGTTGCCGAGGGAAGATACGAGCAGTACTTC	CSVAEGRYEQYF
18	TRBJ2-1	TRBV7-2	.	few	TGTGCCAGCAGCTTATCAGGTCTTGGACTTTACTCCTACAATGAGCAGTTCTTC	CASSLSGLGLYSYNEQFF
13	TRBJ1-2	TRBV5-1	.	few	TGCGCCAGCAGCTTGGAGGGGGAGTATGGCTACACCTTC	CASSLEGEYGYTF
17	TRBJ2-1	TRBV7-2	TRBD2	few	TGTGCCAGCAGCGCCAATAGCGGGAGGGGCTCCTACAATGAGCAGTTCTTC	CASSANSGRGSYNEQFF
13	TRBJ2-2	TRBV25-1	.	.	TGTGCCAGCAGTGATTCCGGGACCGGGGAGCTGTTTTTT	CASSDSGTGELFF
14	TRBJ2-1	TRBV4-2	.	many	TGTGCCAGCCGACGGGATCCCAGTTCGGATGAGCAGTTCTTC	CASRRDPSSDEQFF
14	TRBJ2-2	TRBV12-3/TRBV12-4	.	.	TGTGCCAGCAGTCCGGCCCCGAACACCGGGGAGCTGTTTTTT	CASSPAPNTGELFF
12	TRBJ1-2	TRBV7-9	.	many	TGTGCCAGCAGTTTATGGAGCTATGGCTACACCTTC	CASSLWSYGYTF
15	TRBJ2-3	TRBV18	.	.	TGTGCCAGCTCACCCCTCCTAGCGTTCACAGATACGCAGTATTTT	CASSPLLAFTDTQYF
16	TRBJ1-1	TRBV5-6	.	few	TGTGCCAGCAGCTTGGTACCCTCAGAGGTGAACACTGAAGCTTTCTTT	CASSLVPSEVNTEAFF
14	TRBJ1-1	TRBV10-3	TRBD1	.	TGTGCCATCAGTGGGACAGGGGGCGCGACTGAAGCTTTCTTT	CAISGTGGATEAFF
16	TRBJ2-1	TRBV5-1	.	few	TGCGCCAGCAGCTTAGGGGGACTACCTGGGCTCAATGAGCAGTTCTTC	CASSLGGLPGLNEQFF
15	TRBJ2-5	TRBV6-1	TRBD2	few	TGTGCCAGCAGTGAAGAAGGGCTAGCGGGGGGGACCCAGTACTTC	CASSEEGLAGGTQYF
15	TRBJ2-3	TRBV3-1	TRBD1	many	TGTGCCAGCAGCAGACAGGGCCTTTCCACAGATACGCAGTATTTT	CASSRQGLSTDTQYF
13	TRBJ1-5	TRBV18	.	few	TGTGCCAGCTCACCTCTGGTGAATCAGCCCCAGCATTTT	CASSPLVNQPQHF
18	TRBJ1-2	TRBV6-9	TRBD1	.	TGTGCCAGCAGTTATTCAGGGGACAGGGGTCCCTCTAACTATGGCTACACCTTC	CASSYSGDRGPSNYGYTF
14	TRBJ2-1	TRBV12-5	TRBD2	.	TGTGCTAGTGGCGCGGGGGAGAATTACAATGAGCAGTTCTTC	CASGAGENYNEQFF
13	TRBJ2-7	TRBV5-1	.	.	TGCGCCAGCAGCTGGCAGGGGGGCGACGAGCAGTACTTC	CASSWQGGDEQYF
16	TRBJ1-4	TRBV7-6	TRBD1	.	TGTGCCAGCAGCTTAGCGGGGACAGGGGTGAGGGAAAAACTGTTTTTT	CASSLAGTGVREKLFF
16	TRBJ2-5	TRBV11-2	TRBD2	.	TGTGCCAGCAGCTCCCTAGCGGCTCCATTTTACAATGAGCAGTACTTC	CASSSLAAPFYNEQYF
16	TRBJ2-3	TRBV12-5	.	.	TGTGCTAGTGGTTTGGTTCTACCAGGTGGCACAGATACGCAGTATTTT	CASGLVLPGGTDTQYF
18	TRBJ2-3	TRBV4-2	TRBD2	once	TGTGCCAGCAGCCAAGGCCGCCTAGCGGGGGGGCCCACAGATACGCAGTATTTT	CASSQGRLAGGPTDTQYF
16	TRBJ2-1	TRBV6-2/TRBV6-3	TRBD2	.	TGTGCCAGCAGTTACGCCGGGACTAGCGGGTACAATGAGCAGTTCTTC	CASSYAGTSGYNEQFF
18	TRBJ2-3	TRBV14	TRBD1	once	TGTGCCAGCAGCCAAGTGACAGGGGCCCCCCTGGGGACAGATACGCAGTATTTT	CASSQVTGAPLGTDTQYF
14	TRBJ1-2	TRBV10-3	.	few	TGTGCCATCAGTGTGGATAACACAGGGTCTGGCTACACCTTC	CAISVDNTGSGYTF
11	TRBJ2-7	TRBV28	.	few	TGCGGGGCTAGCTCTCCCTACGAGCAGTACTTC	CGASSPYEQYF
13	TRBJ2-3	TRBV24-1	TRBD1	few	TGTGCCACCGCAGGGGGTTCCACAGATACGCAGTATTTT	CATAGGSTDTQYF
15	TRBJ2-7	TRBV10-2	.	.	TGCGCCAGCAAGACGACAGTTTCAACCTACAATGAGCAGTACTTC	CASKTTVSTYNEQYF
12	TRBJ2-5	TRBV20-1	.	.	TGCAGTGCTACCAGGGGGGAAGAGACCCAGTACTTC	CSATRGEETQYF
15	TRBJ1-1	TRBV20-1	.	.	TGCAGTGCTAGAGATCGAGGGCCCCTGAACACTGAAGCTTTCTTT	CSARDRGPLNTEAFF
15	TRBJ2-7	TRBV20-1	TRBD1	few	TGCAGTGCCCCCCTCCGGGACAGATTCTCCTACGAGCAGTACTTC	CSAPLRDRFSYEQYF
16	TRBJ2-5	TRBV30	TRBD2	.	TGTGCCTTGAGTGGTCCACTAGCGCGGGTCTACAATGAGCAGTACTTC	CALSGPLARVYNEQYF
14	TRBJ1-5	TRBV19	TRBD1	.	TGTGCCAGCAGTATGGGACAGGGCAATCAGCCCCAGCATTTT	CASSMGQGNQPQHF
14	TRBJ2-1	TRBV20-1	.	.	TGCAGTGCTCTGGGCAAGGTCTCCTACAATGAGCAGTTCTTC	CSALGKVSYNEQFF
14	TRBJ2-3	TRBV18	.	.	TGTGCCAGCTCACCACTAGAGCGGGCGGATACGCAGTATTTT	CASSPLERADTQYF
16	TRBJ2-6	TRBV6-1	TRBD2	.	TGTGCCAGCAGTGAACTGGCGGGGGAAGGGGCCAACGTCCTGACTTTC	CASSELAGEGANVLTF
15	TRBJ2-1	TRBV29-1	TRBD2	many	TGCAGCGTTGGCGCCGGGACTACCACCTACAATGAGCAGTTCTTC	CSVGAGTTTYNEQFF
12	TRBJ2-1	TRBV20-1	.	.	TGCAGTGCTTTTCCTAGCTACAATGAGCAGTTCTTC	CSAFPSYNEQFF
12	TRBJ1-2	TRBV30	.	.	TGTGCCTGGAATATCCGGGAGGATGGCTACACCTTC	CAWNIREDGYTF
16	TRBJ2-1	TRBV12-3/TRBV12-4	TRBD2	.	TGTGCCAGCTATCCGATTAGCGGGGGGGCCTACAATGAGCAGTTCTTC	CASYPISGGAYNEQFF
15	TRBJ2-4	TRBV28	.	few	TGTGCCAGCAGTCCCGGAGTCCACGCCAAAAACATTCAGTACTTC	CASSPGVHAKNIQYF
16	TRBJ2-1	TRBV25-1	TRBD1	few	TGTGCCAGCAGTCATTCAGGGGGCGCATCCTACAATGAGCAGTTCTTC	CASSHSGGASYNEQFF